Listed here are 8 T cell receptor beta chains from one sample, sequenced in a study of post-analysis software for immune sequencing data. Whole-study results and caveats: Relative to controls, patients had five TRBV segments at higher frequency, with TRBV5-6, TRBV5-1 and TRBV20-1 among these.

The antigens for these receptors are not known. The TCR beta cDNA libraries carried unique molecular identifiers. Each CDR3 protein gets one entry after TCRdb re-called the PCR reads with MiXCR. Of some 190,000 distinct CDR3 sequences in the sample, 29% were seen once. The sample was blood. These receptors all stem from a girl under 18 with multiple sclerosis.

The rearrangement links TRBV7-2 to TRBJ2-5; no definite D call. The CDR3 covers 14 residues. V lost 5 bases, J lost 7 bases, and 17 bases lay in between. Germline V lookup: CDR1 SGHTA, CDR2 FQGNSA. The DNA of the CDR3 is TGTGCCAGCAGCCCCCTCGGAGTTCGGCGGACCCAGTACTTC. This gives the protein CASSPLGVRRTQYF.

Ten or more counts support this clonotype. This chain links TRBV4-1 with TRBJ2-7; no definite D call. The CDR3 runs to 14 residues. CDR1 and CDR2 (germline): MGHRA, YSYEKL. V dropped 3 bases and J dropped 2 bases, with 11 bases sitting between them. The CDR3 coding sequence is TGCGCCAGCAGCCATGCGACTGACGCCTACGAGCAGTACTTC. Its translation: CASSHATDAYEQYF.

The chain employs TRBV3-1 and TRBJ2-1; 10 nucleotides agree with TRBD2. Germline CDR1 reads LGHDT; CDR2 reads YNNKEL (reference sequence). Trimming at V came to 0 bases and at J to 4 bases, leaving 9 bases not matched to a gene. The CDR3 has 18 residues. CDR3 nucleotide sequence: TGTGCCAGCAGCCAAGATAGCCTAGCGGGGGAGACATACAATGAGCAGTTCTTC. Protein product: CASSQDSLAGETYNEQFF.

The rearrangement joins TRBV12-3 or TRBV12-4 to TRBJ1-2; a possible D gene is TRBD1 (6 bases). The CDR3 loop spans 13 amino acids. Trimming removed 7 bases from V and 8 bases from J, with 17 bases in between. The CDR3 protein is CASTPGQGLGYTF. CDR3 DNA sequence: TGTGCCAGCACTCCGGGGCAGGGGTTAGGCTACACCTTC.

The chain employs TRBV5-1 and TRBJ2-1, with a weak D call TRBD2 (6 bases). The CDR3 is made up of 15 amino acids. CDR1 and CDR2 from the germline V gene are SGHRS and YFSETQ. Trimming stripped 2 bases from V and 2 bases from J, with 11 bases between. In nucleotides, the CDR3 is TGCGCCAGCAGCTTCCAAGGCGGGACCTACAATGAGCAGTTCTTC. Amino acid sequence: CASSFQGGTYNEQFF.

The chain has TRBV10-3 and TRBJ1-6; no clear D. The CDR3 loop spans 12 amino acids. The V gene lost 6 bases and the J gene lost 10 bases, with 10 bases spanning the gap. Germline V CDR1 and CDR2: ENHRY, SYGVKD. The CDR3 loop is CAIRGVNSPLHF. The DNA for the CDR3 is TGTGCCATCAGGGGTGTAAACTCACCCCTCCACTTT.

This clonotype was found many times. This chain uses TRBV12-3 or TRBV12-4 with TRBJ2-7; 10 nucleotides line up with TRBD1. There are 13 residues in the CDR3. V shed 5 bases, J shed 6 bases, and the junction held 4 bases outside the gene matches. The CDR3 coding sequence is TGTGCCAGCAGTCCAGGGGACAGGGGCGAGCAGTACTTC. It translates to CASSPGDRGEQYF.

This clonotype showed up just a few times. The V and J genes are TRBV28 and TRBJ1-2; no firm D call. Trimming took off 6 bases at V and 7 bases at J, with 12 bases between the two ends. Germline CDR1 MDHEN, CDR2 SYDVKM. The CDR3 contains 12 residues. CDR3 sequence reads: CASSHDLTGYTF. The CDR3 nucleotides are TGTGCCAGCAGCCACGATCTCACTGGCTACACCTTC.